This TCR beta chain was recovered during a study of OX40 agonist ivuxolimab in advanced cancers. As for the study more broadly: The costimulatory receptor OX40 (CD134) was targeted by ivuxolimab, a fully human IgG2 agonistic monoclonal antibody. Intravenous ivuxolimab was administered to patients every 2 weeks at six dose levels: 0.01, 0.1, 0.3, 1.5, 3 and 10 mg/kg. Of the 50 to 55 patients in dose escalation, around 20 had hepatocellular carcinoma, about 15 had melanoma, 9 had renal cell carcinoma and 9 had head and neck cancer. The dose-escalation cohort was roughly 87% male with a mean age of about 60 years, ranging from 23 to 79. Prior anti-PD-1, anti-PD-L1 or anti-CTLA-4 therapy was permitted, and 40% of dose-escalation patients had received checkpoint inhibitors. Three dose-escalation patients achieved partial responses, one with hepatocellular carcinoma and two with cutaneous melanoma. The purpose of peripheral TCRbeta sequencing was to test whether ivuxolimab changed TCR sequence diversity and led to clonal T-cell expansion. The paper covers the monotherapy dose-escalation part of the phase I ivuxolimab trial, which included N of about 50 patients. What the research found in general, with its limitations: Low levels of normalized T-cell clonal expansion were also seen in some patients who did not respond. On average, CD8+ T cells showed more expanded clones than CD4+ T cells after ivuxolimab. At doses from 0.1 to 3.0 mg/kg, clonal expansion was seen in both CD4+ and CD8+ blood T cells between baseline and week 6. Which antigens the clonally expanded peripheral T cells were specific for was not determined. In partial responders in the 0.1-3.0 mg/kg groups, normalized peripheral clonal expansion was found to be among the lowest, especially among CD8+ T cells.

On this clone itself: There is no known antigen for this receptor. No much larger clone exists at a distance of one base, and base qualities are not known.

Taken from the germline V gene (reference sequence), the CDR1 and CDR2 loops are MNHEY and SMNVEV. V lost 5 bases and J lost 4 bases, and the count of bases not matched to a germline gene is 8. The CDR3 numbers 15 residues from cysteine through phenylalanine. Only the CDR3 region is kept as DNA, spanning 45 bases read in frame from base 1. Genomic DNA was extracted from sorted cells for sequencing of the TCRbeta CDR3 region. TCRbeta CDR3 regions were sequenced using the immunoSEQ Assay. Imported from immuneACCESS, the table was reduced by TCRdb to in-frame sequences with V and J called. These copies leave out some clones; in studies compared against another copy, an unresolved V gene accounts for under half, and the cause of the remainder is not known. For this sample the table gives some 33,000 clones, of which 87% were detected only once. In total, the top ten clones hold approximately 31% of the sample.

Patients with a history of autoimmune disease or receiving systemic immunosuppression were excluded from the trial. Peripheral blood for TCR sequencing was drawn from every dose cohort at baseline, at cycle 4 day 1 and at cycle 7 day 1. Samples were obtained from an open-label, multicenter, first-in-human phase I dose-escalation trial of ivuxolimab. The trial enrolled adults with locally advanced or metastatic head and neck squamous cell, hepatocellular, melanoma or renal cell carcinoma. Before TCR sequencing, CD4+ T cells and CD8+ T cells from peripheral blood were sorted into separate populations.

This specimen consisted of CD4+ or CD8+ T cells sorted from blood, obtained in a trial of the OX40 agonist ivuxolimab. This sequence was found in an adult with an advanced solid tumor such as melanoma, head and neck, liver or kidney cancer. The rearranged segments are TRBV27 and TRBJ2-1, and 7 junction bases match TRBD1. CDR3 region: CASSLPPGQYNEQFF. The DNA is TGTGCCAGCAGTCTTCCCCCGGGACAGTACAATGAGCAGTTCTTC.